This T cell receptor (beta chain) appears in the sequencing data of a study of shared clonotypes between healthy human individuals. About the research overall: For every donor, three CD4 naive, three CD4 memory, two CD8 naive and one CD8 memory plates were used.

For this clone: Its antigen is still unknown.

J was trimmed by 4 bases and V by 6 bases; bases with no gene match: 11. Per germline, CDR1 LNHDA and CDR2 SQIVND (reference sequence). This CDR3 has 16 residues. The method was immunoSEQ multiplex PCR; TCRdb's version includes in-frame clones alone and lacks a portion of them. The repertoire holds 600,000 to 800,000 clones, with approximately 77% as singletons. Study observations and caveats: Clonotypes shared by all four sorted-subset donors had higher generation probabilities than non-shared clonotypes.

The clonotype comes from a woman in her thirties in good health. Sequences were obtained from memory CD4+ T cells sorted from blood. The sample's subset: CD45RA-negative fraction. V gene TRBV19 combines with J gene TRBJ1-3, with 8 bases identical to TRBD1. CDR3 nucleotides: TGTGCCAGTAGCCAACTACGGACAGGGCAAGGAAACACCATATATTTT. Protein product: CASSQLRTGQGNTIYF.